The present entry profiles one T cell receptor (beta chain) with its context. As yet, its antigen is unknown. The identical CDR3 is also encoded by other nucleotide sequences in the sample. These data come from a study of cytotoxic CD8 clonotypes in ibrutinib-treated CLL. Study results and caveats: At ibrutinib response, clonality increased, and at progression it declined back toward baseline. Sample timing was unmatched between remission and later-progressing patients; lymph nodes unstudied.

Frozen PBMC stocks contributed about 2.2 micrograms of genomic DNA to the TCR beta libraries. J was trimmed by 0 bases and V by 6 bases; bases with no gene match: 2. Looked up from germline, CDR1 is SGHTA and CDR2 is FQGNSA. The CDR3 loop spans 14 amino acids. Produced via immunoSEQ multiplex PCR; TCRdb's table is partial and in-frame only. The sample lists 150,000 to 200,000 clones, over 60% seen once, with 13% in the top ten. This receptor was obtained from a human donor with chronic lymphocytic leukemia. The V and J genes are TRBV7-2 and TRBJ2-1; 7 bases fit TRBD2. Sequencing used PBMCs, obtained after 24 months of ibrutinib treatment. This CDR3 is CASSSGGSYNEQFF. CDR3 bases: TGTGCCAGCAGTTCGGGAGGCTCCTACAATGAGCAGTTCTTC.